This T cell receptor (beta chain) was captured by sequencing in a study of human T cells and chemical hapten exposure. The CDR3 has 14 amino acids. V gave up 7 bases and J gave up 9 bases, with 19 bases separating them. The germline CDR1 and CDR2 sequences are MDHEN and SYDVKM. Total RNA came from unfractionated whole blood. Study findings and constraints: TCRs at a frequency above 1 in 1000 stayed unchanged with DPC sensitization.

TCRdb re-analysed the 5' RACE reads in MiXCR, keeping a single row per CDR3 protein. The sample consists of approximately 80,000 distinct CDR3 sequences, about 15% of them appearing once. This clonotype occurred many times. Its antigen remains unknown. The chain recombines TRBV28 with TRBJ2-1; D is possibly TRBD1 (5 bases). This TCR derives from a female donor in good health. CDR3 region: CASTTPVGRSEQFF. The CDR3 DNA is TGTGCCAGCACCACCCCCGTGGGGCGCAGTGAGCAGTTCTTC.